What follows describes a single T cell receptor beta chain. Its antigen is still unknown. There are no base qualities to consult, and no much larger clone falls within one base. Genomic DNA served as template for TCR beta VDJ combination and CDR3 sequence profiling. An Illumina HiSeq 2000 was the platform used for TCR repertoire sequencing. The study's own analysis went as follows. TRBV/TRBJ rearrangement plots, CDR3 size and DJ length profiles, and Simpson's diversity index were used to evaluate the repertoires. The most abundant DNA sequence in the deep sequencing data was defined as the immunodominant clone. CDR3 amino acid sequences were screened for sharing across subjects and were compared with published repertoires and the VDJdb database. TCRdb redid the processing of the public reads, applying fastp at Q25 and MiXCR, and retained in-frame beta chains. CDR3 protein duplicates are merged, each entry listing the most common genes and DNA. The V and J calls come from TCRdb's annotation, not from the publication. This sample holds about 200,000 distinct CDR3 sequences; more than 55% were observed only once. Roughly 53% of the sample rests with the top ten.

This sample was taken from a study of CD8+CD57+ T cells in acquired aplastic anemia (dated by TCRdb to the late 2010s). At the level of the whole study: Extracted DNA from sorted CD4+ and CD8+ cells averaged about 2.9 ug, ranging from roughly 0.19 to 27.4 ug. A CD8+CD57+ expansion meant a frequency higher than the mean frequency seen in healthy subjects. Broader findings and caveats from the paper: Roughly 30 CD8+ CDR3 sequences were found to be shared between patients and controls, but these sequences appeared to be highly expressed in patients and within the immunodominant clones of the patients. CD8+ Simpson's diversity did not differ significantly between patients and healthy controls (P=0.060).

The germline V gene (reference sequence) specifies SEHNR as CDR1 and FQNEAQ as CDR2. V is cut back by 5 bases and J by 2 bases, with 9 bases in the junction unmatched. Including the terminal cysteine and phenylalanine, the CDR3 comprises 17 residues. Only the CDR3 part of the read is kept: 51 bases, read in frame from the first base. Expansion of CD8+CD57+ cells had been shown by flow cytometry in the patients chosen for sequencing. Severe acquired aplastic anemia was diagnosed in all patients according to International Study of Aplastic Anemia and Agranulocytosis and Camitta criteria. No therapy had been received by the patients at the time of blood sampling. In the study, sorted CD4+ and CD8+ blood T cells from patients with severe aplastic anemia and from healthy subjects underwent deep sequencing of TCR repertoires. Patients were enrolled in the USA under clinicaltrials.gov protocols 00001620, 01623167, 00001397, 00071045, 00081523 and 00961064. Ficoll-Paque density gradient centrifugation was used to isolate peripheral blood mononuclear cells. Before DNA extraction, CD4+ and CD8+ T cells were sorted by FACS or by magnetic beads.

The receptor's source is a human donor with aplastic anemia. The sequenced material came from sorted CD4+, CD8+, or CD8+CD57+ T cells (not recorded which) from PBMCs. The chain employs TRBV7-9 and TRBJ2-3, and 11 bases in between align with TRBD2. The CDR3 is CASSPTLAGGNTDTQYF. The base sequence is TGTGCCAGCAGCCCAACCCTAGCGGGGGGAAACACAGATACGCAGTATTTT.